This entry concerns a single T cell receptor (beta chain). A read error may produce the germline difference seen at one junction end. The data belong to a study of blood T cell repertoires in COVID-19. Study-level background: Spain, Italy and the United States supplied samples that represented acute and convalescent COVID-19. Sources were T cells, B-cell-depleted T cells, or PBMCs; the material itself was cDNA or gDNA.

Per the original methods: Quantification of nucleated cells was approximated via reference gene primer amplification. Using immunoSEQ multiplex PCR, the repertoire was profiled, and TCRdb retains in-frame clones only, with some absent. V, J and clone size reflect that table, while D and trimming were determined from the DNA. The data hold more than 150,000 clones, with less than 90% observed a single time. The CDR3 runs 14 residues. Per germline, CDR1 MNHNS and CDR2 SASEGT. The receptor comes from a man aged 65 to 79 with active or convalescent COVID-19. The sequencing input was peripheral blood. The rearrangement links TRBV6-1 to TRBJ1-6; 7 nucleotides align to TRBD1. This CDR3 is CASSEGDSNSPLHF. CDR3 coding DNA: TGTGCCAGCAGCGAAGGGGACAGTAATTCACCCCTCCACTTT.